A single sample is the source of the 3 T cell receptor beta chains below, sequenced in a study of blood T cell repertoires in COVID-19. Only in-frame clones appear in the TCRdb table, and some are missing; sequencing was by immunoSEQ multiplex PCR. The sample contains about 230,000 clones, roughly 85% of which appear only once. The sample comprised peripheral blood. All receptors come from a woman aged 70-85 years with active or convalescent COVID-19.

J is TRBJ2-2 and V is TRBV28; TRBD1 matches at 8 bases. Germline V gene lookup returns CDR1 MDHEN and CDR2 SYDVKM. V trimming: 5 bases; J trimming: 4 bases; junction bases outside the gene matches: 12. CDR3 length equals 17 residues. CDR3 sequence: CASSTPGTGFSTGELFF. For the CDR3, the DNA is TGTGCCAGCAGTACTCCCGGGACAGGCTTCTCCACCGGGGAGCTGTTTTTT.

This chain links TRBV9 with TRBJ1-5; 12 bases match TRBD1. Germline V gene lookup returns CDR1 SGDLS and CDR2 YYNGEE. The junction had 13 bases not matched to a gene; V was cut back by 4 bases and J by 2 bases. CDR3 length: 19 residues. The CDR3 DNA reads TGTGCCAGCAGCCCCGGGGGTGGGACAGGGGGCGTCGGCAATCAGCCCCAGCATTTT. Translated: CASSPGGGTGGVGNQPQHF. Full variable domain (rest looked up from reference TRBV9 and TRBJ1-5): DSGVTQTPKHLITATGQRVTLRCSPRSGDLSVYWYQQSLDQGLQFLIQYYNGEERAKGNILERFSAQQFPDLHSELNLSSLELGDSALYFCASSPGGGTGGVGNQPQHFGDGTRLSIL.

The rearrangement uses TRBV7-2 and TRBJ1-6; TRBD1 is a possible D gene (6 bases). Trimming took 2 bases from V and 3 from J, leaving 11 bases between them. This CDR3 region has 16 residues. CDR1 is SGHTA and CDR2 is FQGNSA in the germline V gene. CDR3 nucleotides: TGTGCCAGCAGCTTATCCGTGACAGGCTATAATTCACCCCTCCACTTT. The encoded protein is CASSLSVTGYNSPLHF. Full variable domain (missing parts from reference TRBV7-2 and TRBJ1-6): GAGVSQSPSNKVTEKGKDVELRCDPISGHTALYWYRQSLGQGLEFLIYFQGNSAPDKSGLPSDRFSAERTGGSVSTLTIQRTQQEDSAVYLCASSLSVTGYNSPLHFGNGTRLTVT.